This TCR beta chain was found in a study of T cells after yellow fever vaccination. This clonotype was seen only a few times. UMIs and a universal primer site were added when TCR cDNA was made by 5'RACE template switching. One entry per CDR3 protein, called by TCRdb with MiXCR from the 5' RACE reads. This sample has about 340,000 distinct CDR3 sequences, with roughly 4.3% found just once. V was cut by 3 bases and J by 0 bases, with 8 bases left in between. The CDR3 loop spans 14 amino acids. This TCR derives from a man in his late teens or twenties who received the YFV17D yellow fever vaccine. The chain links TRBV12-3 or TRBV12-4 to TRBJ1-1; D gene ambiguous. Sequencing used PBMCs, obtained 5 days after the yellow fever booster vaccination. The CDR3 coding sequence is TGTGCCAGCAGTTTGCCCCGGATGAACACTGAAGCTTTCTTT. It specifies CASSLPRMNTEAFF.